The rows below give T cell receptor beta chains drawn from one sample of a study of cytomegalovirus exposure and HLA in healthy donors. Clones were sequenced by immunoSEQ multiplex PCR, and TCRdb holds only the in-frame ones, with some missing. The data show more than 90,000 clones, about 75% seen once. Sequencing was done on a sample of PBMCs. Receptors were obtained from a man in his forties in good health and CMV-seropositive. The CDR3 runs from the conserved cysteine through the conserved F or W. For some rows the clone size is stated as once, few or many, or as a class when expanded; others skip it.

clone_size	v_call	j_call	cdr3_aa
.	TRBV7-8	TRBJ2-1	CASSLDSSSQFF
few	TRBV27	TRBJ2-2	CASSLVGTGSNTGELFF
.	TRBV4-3	TRBJ2-7	CAITGTGDYEQYF
.	TRBV7-9	TRBJ2-7	CASSLRGGEIQYEQYF
.	TRBV27	TRBJ1-5	CASSLGAPTWNQPQHF
.	TRBV27	TRBJ1-6	CASSLFGDRTGINSPLHF
.	TRBV6-1	TRBJ1-4	CASSAQTGSGNEKLFF
few	TRBV2	TRBJ2-3	CASRAGTSSDTQYF
.	TRBV7-6	TRBJ2-7	CASSLADDSSYEQYF
.	TRBV2	TRBJ2-7	CASSVDRGRYEQYF
.	TRBV6-1	TRBJ2-1	CASSEAQGTYNEQFF
.	TRBV5-8	TRBJ1-3	CASTPSYRNSGNTIYF
.	TRBV19	TRBJ2-1	CASSIGTGNDNEQFF
.	TRBV6-5	TRBJ2-1	CASIRGGEQFF
.	TRBV14	TRBJ2-1	CASRLASSYNEQFF
.	TRBV18	TRBJ1-1	CASSPAGTEAFF
.	TRBV10-1	TRBJ2-3	CASSGRSGTGVDTQYF
.	TRBV19	TRBJ2-1	CASSLRLAGGFYNEQFF
few	TRBV28	TRBJ2-1	CASSSGGPYNEQFF
.	TRBV2	TRBJ1-6	CASSAQGGQAPNSPLHF
.	TRBV9	TRBJ1-1	CASSETISSGAFF
.	TRBV5-1	TRBJ2-7	CASSSKTSRSYEQYF